This T cell receptor beta chain emerged from a study of OX40 agonist ivuxolimab in advanced cancers. Looking at the study overall: The group had a mean age of about 60 years, ranged from 23 to 79, and was 80% to 85% male. Study observations and caveats: Which antigen the expanded peripheral T cells recognized is unknown.

The junction had 6 bases not matched to a gene; V was cut back by 1 base and J by 6 bases. This CDR3 spans 15 amino acids. The V gene's germline CDR1 is SGHDT and CDR2 YYEEEE. Notes on this clone: Its antigen is unidentified.

Any history of autoimmune disease or systemic immunosuppression disqualified patients. Sequenced by immunoSEQ multiplex PCR; TCRdb stores in-frame clones only, minus some. The profile shows 80,000 to 100,000 clones, around 87% of them singletons. The sequence was collected from an adult with an advanced solid tumor such as melanoma, head and neck, liver or kidney cancer. The V call is TRBV5-6, the J call TRBJ2-3; TRBD2 matches 9 bases. Sequencing used CD4+ or CD8+ T cells sorted from blood, obtained in a trial of the OX40 agonist ivuxolimab. The CDR3 nucleotides read TGTGCCAGCAGCTTGTGGCGGGGGGGCATGGATACGCAGTATTTT. As protein: CASSLWRGGMDTQYF.